This is a list of T cell receptor beta chains from one sample in a study of T cell repertoires in cytomegalovirus infection. Via MiXCR, TCRdb re-called the reads, giving one row per CDR3 protein. The profile shows roughly 81,000 distinct CDR3 sequences, around 3.4% of them singletons. The sequenced sample was PBMCs. The receptors originated from a human donor in good health (CMV status not recorded). Some clones in this sample may be carry-over from other donors' samples. CDR3s include the opening cysteine and the closing phenylalanine or tryptophan. The order of the fields is D gene, J gene, V gene, CDR3 protein. The D gene is left open where the match is weak.

.,TRBJ1-1,TRBV10-3,CAISGSTGNTEAFF
.,TRBJ2-7,TRBV7-9,CASSLERNEQYF
.,TRBJ1-3,TRBV30,CAWSVGLTAGNTIYF
TRBD2,TRBJ2-3,TRBV11-2,CASSLTGTSGGDTQYF
TRBD1,TRBJ2-5,TRBV7-3,CASSRTGQETQYF
.,TRBJ2-1,TRBV7-2,CASSLRDGLVNEQFF
TRBD1,TRBJ2-7,TRBV28,CASSLPRDSQTYEQYF
TRBD1,TRBJ2-7,TRBV28,CASSFWDSPMRSYEQYF
.,TRBJ1-2,TRBV12-3/TRBV12-4,CASSLTGTGNYGYTF
TRBD1,TRBJ2-1,TRBV6-6,CASSWDSPTMRQFF
.,TRBJ2-7,TRBV28,CASSTLSSGVYEQYF
.,TRBJ2-7,TRBV7-2,CASSLDAGLYEQYF
.,TRBJ1-5,TRBV6-2/TRBV6-3,CASSYPVTAQPQHF
TRBD1,TRBJ2-7,TRBV7-2,CASSFKDRGAYEQYF
.,TRBJ1-6,TRBV18,CASSPGGLHNSPLHF
.,TRBJ1-2,TRBV10-3,CATAGRGNYGYTF
TRBD1,TRBJ1-6,TRBV7-6,CASSLDRVRDSPLHF
.,TRBJ1-1,TRBV7-8,CASSLIQGTEAFF
.,TRBJ2-2,TRBV6-5,CASKGLMAGELFF
TRBD2,TRBJ2-5,TRBV7-9,CASSRSLAGTQETQYF
.,TRBJ1-2,TRBV7-8,CASSPLGDYGYTF
.,TRBJ2-3,TRBV7-3,CASSRGSTDTQYF
.,TRBJ2-5,TRBV18,CASSLGTYQETQYF
TRBD1,TRBJ2-5,TRBV24-1,CATSDRRGPYQETQYF
.,TRBJ2-1,TRBV4-1,CASSQVISYNEQFF
.,TRBJ1-6,TRBV9,CASSVEEGLNSPLHF
TRBD1,TRBJ1-2,TRBV7-3,CASSPAGQGALGYTF
.,TRBJ1-5,TRBV28,CASSPRTANQPQHF
TRBD2,TRBJ2-5,TRBV7-2,CASYGGGRGTQYF
.,TRBJ1-5,TRBV7-8,CASISHTRMGTWNQPQHF
TRBD1,TRBJ2-1,TRBV6-2/TRBV6-3,CASRRQGDEQFF
.,TRBJ1-3,TRBV28,CAIQGQTWDTIYF
.,TRBJ1-2,TRBV5-6,CASSAGHSNYGYTF
TRBD1,TRBJ1-2,TRBV28,CASSLRDRDGYTF
.,TRBJ1-2,TRBV18,CASSRTQVDYYTF
.,TRBJ1-5,TRBV7-2,CASSLEGGPNQPQHF
.,TRBJ2-5,TRBV7-2,CASSYGGRSETQYF
.,TRBJ2-7,TRBV6-2/TRBV6-3,CASTAGGGQELYEQYF
.,TRBJ2-5,TRBV11-2,CASSGGQGQETQYF
.,TRBJ2-5,TRBV7-2,CASSLVGVGTQYF
.,TRBJ1-2,TRBV7-2,CASSLMGMGYTF
.,TRBJ2-7,TRBV25-1,CASSEAVSEQYF
.,TRBJ1-5,TRBV6-6,CASSEGVAFNQPQHF
TRBD2,TRBJ2-3,TRBV25-1,CASSELASGGAQNTDTQYF
.,TRBJ1-1,TRBV10-3,CASKKTGLNTEAFF
.,TRBJ1-5,TRBV20-1,CSARWGINQPQHF
.,TRBJ1-1,TRBV6-6,CASTERNTEAFF
.,TRBJ2-7,TRBV5-6,CASSYPNTGSEQYF
.,TRBJ2-1,TRBV7-8,CASSDQGSSYNEQFF
TRBD1,TRBJ2-7,TRBV4-3,CASSHDTGTGGFYEQYF
.,TRBJ2-1,TRBV7-9,CVTNPRVSIDEQFF